This TCR beta chain derives from a study of Ad26.COV2.S vaccination and SARS-CoV-2 variants. Assay used: immunoSEQ multiplex PCR; TCRdb lists only in-frame clones, some missing. The sample consists of about 680,000 clones, approximately 88% of them appearing once. Treatment specified: 15 to 20 received Ad26.COV2.S at low or high dose, single or two shots; roughly five received placebo; per-sample allocation not given. Samples were taken on day 63 after the first vaccine or placebo injection. The CDR3 has 16 residues. The germline gives CDR1 SGHNT, CDR2 YYREEE (reference sequence). Trimming left V 4 bases short and J 5 bases short, with 19 bases between.

The gene calls are TRBV5-4 and TRBJ2-1; D could derive from TRBD1 or TRBD2 (5 bases each). The receptor was isolated from a person between 18 and 65 years old who received the Ad26.COV2.S COVID-19 vaccine or a placebo. The source material was peripheral blood, sampled in a trial of Ad26.COV2.S vaccine versus placebo. The CDR3 region has the DNA TGTGCCAGCAGCCCCGGATCGGGGCCAAGGAACAATGAGCAGTTCTTC. Translation gives CASSPGSGPRNNEQFF.